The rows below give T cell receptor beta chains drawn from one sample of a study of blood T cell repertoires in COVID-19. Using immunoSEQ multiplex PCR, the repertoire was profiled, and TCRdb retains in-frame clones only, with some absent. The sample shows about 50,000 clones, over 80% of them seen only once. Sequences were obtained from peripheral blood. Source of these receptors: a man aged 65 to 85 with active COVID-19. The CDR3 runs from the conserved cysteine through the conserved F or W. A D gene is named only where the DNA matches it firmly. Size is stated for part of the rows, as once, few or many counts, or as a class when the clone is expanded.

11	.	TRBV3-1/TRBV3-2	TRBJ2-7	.	CASSQGGEQYF	TGTGCCAGCAGCCAAGGAGGCGAGCAGTACTTC
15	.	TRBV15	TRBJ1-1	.	CATSRYSTPNTEAFF	TGTGCCACCAGCAGATATTCGACACCGAACACTGAAGCTTTCTTT
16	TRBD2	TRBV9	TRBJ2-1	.	CASSVGTGLAPDEQFF	TGTGCCAGCAGCGTAGGTACGGGACTAGCCCCAGATGAGCAGTTCTTC
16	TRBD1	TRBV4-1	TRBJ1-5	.	CASSQGGQGNFQPQHF	TGCGCCAGCAGCCAGGGGGGACAGGGAAATTTTCAGCCCCAGCATTTT
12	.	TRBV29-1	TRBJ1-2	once	CSGMDTNYGYTF	TGCAGCGGGATGGACACAAACTATGGCTACACCTTC
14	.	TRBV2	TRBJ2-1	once	CASSDTDRPLEQFF	TGTGCCAGCAGTGACACCGACAGGCCCCTTGAGCAGTTCTTC
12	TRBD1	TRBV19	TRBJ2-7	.	CASRGQSYEQYF	TGTGCCAGTAGGGGACAGTCCTACGAGCAGTACTTC
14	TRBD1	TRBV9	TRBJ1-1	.	CASTLGQMNTEAFF	TGTGCCAGCACTCTGGGACAGATGAACACTGAAGCTTTCTTT
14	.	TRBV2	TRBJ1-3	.	CASSEPRSGNTIYF	TGTGCCAGCAGTGAGCCGCGCTCTGGAAACACCATATATTTT
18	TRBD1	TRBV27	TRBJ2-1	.	CASSLWGTGIDAYNEQFF	TGTGCCAGCAGTTTATGGGGGACAGGGATAGATGCCTACAATGAGCAGTTCTTC
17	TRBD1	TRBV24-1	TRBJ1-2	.	CATSDLGGQARFYGYTF	TGTGCCACCAGTGATTTGGGGGGACAGGCCAGATTCTATGGCTACACCTTC
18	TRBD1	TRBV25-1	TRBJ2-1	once	CASSELRAAGQGFNEQFF	TGTGCCAGCAGTGAATTGCGGGCGGCGGGACAGGGTTTCAATGAGCAGTTCTTC
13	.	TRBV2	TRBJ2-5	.	CASSVSIQETQYF	TGTGCCAGCAGTGTCAGTATTCAAGAGACCCAGTACTTC
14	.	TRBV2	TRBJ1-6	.	CASRAGPADSPLHF	TGTGCCAGCAGGGCAGGGCCGGCGGATTCACCCCTCCACTTT
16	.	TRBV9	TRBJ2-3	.	CASSATGTRRTDTQYF	TGTGCCAGCAGCGCCACGGGGACAAGACGCACAGATACGCAGTATTTT
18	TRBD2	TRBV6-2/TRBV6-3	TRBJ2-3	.	CASRYPAAGGPSTDTQYF	TGTGCCAGCAGATACCCGGCAGCGGGGGGTCCTAGCACAGATACGCAGTATTTT
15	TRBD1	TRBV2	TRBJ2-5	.	CASGGDRGVQETQYF	TGTGCCAGCGGTGGGGACAGGGGTGTGCAAGAGACCCAGTACTTC
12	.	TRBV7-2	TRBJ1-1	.	CASSPTGLEAFF	TGTGCCAGCAGCCCAACAGGGCTCGAAGCTTTCTTT
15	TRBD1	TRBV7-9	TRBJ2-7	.	CASSHSGDRTYEQYF	TGTGCCAGCAGCCACTCCGGGGACAGGACCTACGAGCAGTACTTC
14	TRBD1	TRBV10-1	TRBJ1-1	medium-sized	CASRPDRGGPEAFF	TGCGCCAGCAGACCTGACAGGGGGGGTCCTGAAGCTTTCTTT
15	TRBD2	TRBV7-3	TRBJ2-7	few	CASSAGLAGGNEQYF	TGTGCCAGCAGCGCGGGACTAGCGGGGGGGAACGAGCAGTACTTC
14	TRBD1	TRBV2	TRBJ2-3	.	CASMPPGQGYTQYF	TGTGCCAGCATGCCCCCGGGACAGGGCTATACGCAGTATTTT
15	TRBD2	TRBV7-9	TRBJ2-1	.	CASSLLAGGRGEQFF	TGTGCCAGCAGCTTATTAGCGGGGGGGCGAGGTGAGCAGTTCTTC
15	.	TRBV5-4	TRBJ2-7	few	CASSLSGGDSYEQYF	TGTGCCAGCAGCTTGAGCGGAGGGGACTCCTACGAGCAGTACTTC
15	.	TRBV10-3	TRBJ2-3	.	CAISELSGGPDTQYF	TGTGCCATCAGTGAACTGTCAGGAGGACCAGATACGCAGTATTTT
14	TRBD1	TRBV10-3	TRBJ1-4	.	CAISEPDRGGKLFF	TGTGCCATCAGTGAGCCCGACAGGGGGGGAAAACTGTTTTTT
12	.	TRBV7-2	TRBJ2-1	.	CASNEADNEQFF	TGTGCCAGCAACGAGGCGGACAATGAGCAGTTCTTC
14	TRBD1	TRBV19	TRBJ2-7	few	CASSPGTGAGEQYF	TGTGCCAGTAGTCCCGGGACAGGGGCAGGCGAGCAGTACTTC
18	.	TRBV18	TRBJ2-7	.	CASSPRNPPGYRSYEQYF	TGTGCCAGCTCACCACGGAACCCCCCAGGATACCGTTCCTACGAGCAGTACTTC
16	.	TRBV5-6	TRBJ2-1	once	CASSFWGPYSYNEQFF	TGTGCCAGCAGCTTCTGGGGGCCCTACTCCTACAATGAGCAGTTCTTC
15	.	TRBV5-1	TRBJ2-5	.	CASSPLVGSQETQYF	TGCGCCAGCAGCCCCCTGGTGGGCAGCCAAGAGACCCAGTACTTC
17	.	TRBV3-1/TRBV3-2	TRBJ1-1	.	CASSQFTGVWGNTEAFF	TGTGCCAGCAGCCAATTTACAGGCGTCTGGGGGAACACTGAAGCTTTCTTT
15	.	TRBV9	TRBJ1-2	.	CASSARQAANYGYTF	TGTGCCAGCAGCGCAAGGCAGGCCGCTAACTATGGCTACACCTTC
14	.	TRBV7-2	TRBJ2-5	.	CASSSPGIRETQYF	TGTGCCAGCAGCTCCCCGGGGATCCGAGAGACCCAGTACTTC
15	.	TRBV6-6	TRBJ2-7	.	CASREIDRTAYEQYF	TGTGCCAGCAGAGAGATCGATCGGACAGCCTACGAGCAGTACTTC
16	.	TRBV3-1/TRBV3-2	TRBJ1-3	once	CASSQAYGGKSNTIYF	TGTGCCAGCAGCCAAGCCTATGGAGGGAAGAGCAACACCATATATTTT
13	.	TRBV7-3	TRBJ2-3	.	CASSLTYTDTQYF	TGTGCCAGCAGCTTAACATACACAGATACGCAGTATTTT
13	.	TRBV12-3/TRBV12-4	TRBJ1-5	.	CASSNIGPQSQHF	TGTGCCAGCAGCAACATAGGCCCACAGTCCCAGCATTTT
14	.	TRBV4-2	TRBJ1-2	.	CASSQAGETGGYTF	TGTGCCAGCAGCCAGGCGGGGGAAACGGGTGGCTACACCTTC
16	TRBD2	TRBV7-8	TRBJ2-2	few	CASSLVSGANTGELFF	TGTGCCAGCAGCTTAGTAAGCGGGGCGAACACCGGGGAGCTGTTTTTT